This TCR beta chain originates from a study of blood T cell repertoires in COVID-19. Across the whole study: Samples taken during acute and convalescent COVID-19 were collected in the United States, Italy and Spain.

The junction had 3 bases not matched to a gene; V was cut back by 5 bases and J by 6 bases. CDR3 length: 12 amino acids. Germline loops: CDR1 SGHRS, CDR2 YFSETQ. As originally analysed: Researchers report that nucleated cell counts were estimated from reference gene primer amplification. Sequencing was performed with immunoSEQ multiplex PCR; in TCRdb, only in-frame clones are kept and a portion is missing. V, J and clone size derive from that table, while D and trimming were established from the DNA sequence. The data hold 80,000 or so clones, with roughly nine tenths observed a single time. This chain connects TRBV5-1 to TRBJ2-5; 8 positions match TRBD1. Material for sequencing was peripheral blood. The receptor comes from a human donor in a cohort sampled during active COVID-19. The CDR3 nucleotides read TGCGCCAGCAGGACAGGGGTAAAGACCCAGTACTTC. Its protein is CASRTGVKTQYF.